The 10 T cell receptor beta chains presented below share a single source sample, sequenced in a study of blood T cell repertoires in COVID-19. This table comes from immunoSEQ multiplex PCR, and its TCRdb copy is limited to in-frame clones, with some not included. Among 200,000 to 300,000 clones, around nine tenths were seen once, and the ten largest hold approximately 4.2%. Sequencing was done on a sample of PBMCs or T cells enriched from blood (not recorded which). These receptors all come from a woman aged 25 to 45 who had recovered from COVID-19.

The chain recombines TRBV14 with TRBJ1-2, with D possibly matching TRBD1 (5 bases). Trimming took off 0 bases at V and 7 bases at J, with 24 bases between the two ends. This CDR3 has 18 amino acids. Germline V gives CDR1 SGHDN, CDR2 FVKESK. CDR3 in amino acids: CASSQDSPPGILRGGYTF. In DNA form, the CDR3 reads TGTGCCAGCAGCCAAGATTCCCCCCCAGGGATACTGCGAGGTGGCTACACCTTC.

CDR3 loop: CASSALDRTNTEAFF. CDR3 DNA: TGTGCCAGCAGTGCCCTGGACAGGACGAACACTGAAGCTTTCTTT. The V and J genes are TRBV27 and TRBJ1-1, with 7 positions matching TRBD1. Germline assignment: CDR1 MNHEY and CDR2 SMNVEV (reference sequence). This CDR3 has 15 residues. Trimming took 5 bases from V and 1 from J; bases not matched to a gene: 7.

As regards this clone: Other DNA sequences of this sample code for an identical CDR3. This rearrangement joins TRBV19 to TRBJ2-3; tentatively, D is TRBD1 (6 bases). Germline CDR1 reads LNHDA; CDR2 reads SQIVND (reference sequence). The CDR3 has 13 residues. V shed 2 bases and J shed 6 bases, with 9 bases lying between them. The CDR3 nucleotides read TGTGCCAGTAGTATACCAGGGGTGGATACGCAGTATTTT. Residues: CASSIPGVDTQYF.

The CDR3 DNA sequence: TGTGCCAGCACTCTCATACAGGGGGCTAGCTATGGCTACACCTTC. Protein sequence: CASTLIQGASYGYTF. The chain recombines TRBV2 with TRBJ1-2, with 9 bases that match TRBD1. V lost 7 bases to trimming and J lost 4 bases; unmatched junction nucleotides: 10. The CDR3 consists of 15 residues. Germline V gene lookup returns CDR1 SNHLY and CDR2 FYNNEI. Using reference TRBV2 and TRBJ1-2 for the parts outside the CDR3, the full variable domain is EPEVTQTPSHQVTQMGQEVILRCVPISNHLYFYWYRQILGQKVEFLVSFYNNEISEKSEIFDDQFSVERPDGSNFTLKIRSTKLEDSAMYFCASTLIQGASYGYTFGSGTRLTVV.

V gene TRBV6-1 combines with J gene TRBJ2-5; D gene uncertain. CDR1 MNHNS and CDR2 SASEGT come from the germline V gene. The V gene lost 0 bases and the J gene lost 2 bases, with 13 bases spanning the gap. The CDR3 is 16 amino acids. The CDR3 here is CASSEAPLATQETQYF. For the CDR3, the DNA is TGTGCCAGCAGTGAAGCCCCCCTTGCAACTCAAGAGACCCAGTACTTC.

There are a few counts of this clone. A read error may produce the germline difference seen at one junction end. V gene TRBV7-7 combines with J gene TRBJ2-1; TRBD1 matches at 8 bases. The CDR3 loop spans 14 amino acids. Per germline, CDR1 SSHAT and CDR2 FNYEAQ (reference sequence). CDR3 sequence reads: CASSLAVQGAIQFF. The DNA of the CDR3 is TGTGCTAGCAGCTTAGCCGTCCAGGGGGCGATCCAGTTCTTC. Full variable domain (outside the CDR3, taken from reference TRBV7-7 and TRBJ2-1): GAGVSQSPRYKVTKRGQDVTLRCDPISSHATLYWYQQALGQGPEFLTYFNYEAQPDKSGLPSDRFSAERPEGSISTLTIQRTEQRDSAMYRCASSLAVQGAIQFFGPGTRLTVL.

CDR3 residues: CASSLQGAKRNTQYF. The CDR3 nucleotides read TGTGCCAGCAGTTTACAAGGGGCTAAGAGGAATACGCAGTATTTT. The chain joins TRBV28 to TRBJ2-3, with D perhaps TRBD1 (5 bases). Trimming took 2 bases from V and 7 from J, leaving 16 bases between them. CDR1 is MDHEN, CDR2 SYDVKM, per germline. The CDR3 has 15 residues.

V and J are TRBV7-2 and TRBJ1-6; D possibly corresponds to TRBD1 (5 bases). The germline CDR1 and CDR2 sequences are SGHTA and FQGNSA. The V gene lost 3 bases and the J gene lost 17 bases, with 23 bases spanning the gap. The CDR3 length is 15 residues. The chain's CDR3 is CASSLGSQDLGVVHF. The CDR3 nucleotides read TGTGCCAGCAGCTTGGGGTCACAGGACCTTGGGGTAGTCCACTTT.

This sequence joins TRBV5-4 and TRBJ2-1; TRBD1 agrees at 7 bases. This CDR3 is 13 amino acids long. Losses at the gene ends were 4 bases for V and 7 bases for J; bases not matched to a gene: 5. Germline V gene data show CDR1 as SGHNT and CDR2 as YYREEE (reference sequence). The DNA for the CDR3 is TGTGCCAGCAGCCCCATACAGGGGAATGAGCAGTTCTTC. It codes for CASSPIQGNEQFF.

The chain uses TRBV7-3 and TRBJ2-5; 9 bases map to TRBD2. CDR1 is SGHTA, CDR2 FQGTGA, per germline. The ends lost 5 bases at V and 1 base at J; junction bases unmatched: 5. The CDR3 loop spans 15 amino acids. CDR3 in DNA: TGTGCCAGCAGCCGTAGCGGGAGTATCCAAGAGACCCAGTACTTC. Its protein product is CASSRSGSIQETQYF. The whole variable domain, remainder taken from reference TRBV7-3 and TRBJ2-5, is GAGVSQTPSNKVTEKGKYVELRCDPISGHTALYWYRQSLGQGPEFLIYFQGTGAADDSGLPNDRFFAVRPEGSVSTLKIQRTERGDSAVYLCASSRSGSIQETQYFGPGTRLLVL.